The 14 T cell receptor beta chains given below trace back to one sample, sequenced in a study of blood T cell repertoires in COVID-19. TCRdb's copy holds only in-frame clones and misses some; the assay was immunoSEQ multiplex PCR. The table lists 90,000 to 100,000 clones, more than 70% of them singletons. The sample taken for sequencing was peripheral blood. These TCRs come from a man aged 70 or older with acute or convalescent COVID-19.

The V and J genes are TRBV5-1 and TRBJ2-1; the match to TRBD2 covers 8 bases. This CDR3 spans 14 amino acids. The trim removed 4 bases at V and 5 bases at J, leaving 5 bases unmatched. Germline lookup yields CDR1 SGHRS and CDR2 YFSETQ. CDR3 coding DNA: TGCGCCAGCAGCAGCGGGAGTAGTGACAATGAGCAGTTCTTC. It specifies CASSSGSSDNEQFF.

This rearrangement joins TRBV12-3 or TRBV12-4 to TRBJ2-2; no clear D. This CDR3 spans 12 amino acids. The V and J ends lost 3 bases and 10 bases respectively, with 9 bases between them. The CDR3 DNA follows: TGTGCCAGCAGTTTCCCCGGAGAGGAGCTGTTTTTT. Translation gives CASSFPGEELFF.

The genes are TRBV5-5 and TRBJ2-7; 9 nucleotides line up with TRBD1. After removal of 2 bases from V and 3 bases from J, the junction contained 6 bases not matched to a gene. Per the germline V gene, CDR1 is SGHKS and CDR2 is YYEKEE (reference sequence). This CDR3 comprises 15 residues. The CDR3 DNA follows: TGTGCCAGCAGCTTTACAGGGGGCACTCTCTACGAGCAGTACTTC. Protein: CASSFTGGTLYEQYF.

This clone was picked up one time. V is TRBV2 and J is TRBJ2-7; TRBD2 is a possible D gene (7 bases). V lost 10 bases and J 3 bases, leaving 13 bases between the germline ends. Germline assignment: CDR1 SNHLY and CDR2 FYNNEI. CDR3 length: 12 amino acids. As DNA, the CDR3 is TGTGCCACCCGGGGAGGGGGCTACGAGCAGTACTTC. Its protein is CATRGGGYEQYF. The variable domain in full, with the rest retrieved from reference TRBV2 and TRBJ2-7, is EPEVTQTPSHQVTQMGQEVILRCVPISNHLYFYWYRQILGQKVEFLVSFYNNEISEKSEIFDDQFSVERPDGSNFTLKIRSTKLEDSAMYFCATRGGGYEQYFGPGTRLTVT.

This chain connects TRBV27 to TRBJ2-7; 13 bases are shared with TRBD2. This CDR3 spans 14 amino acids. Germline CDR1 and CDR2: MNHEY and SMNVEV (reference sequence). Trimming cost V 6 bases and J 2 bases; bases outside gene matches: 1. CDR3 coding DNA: TGTGCCAGCAGCGGGACTAGCGGGACCTACGAGCAGTACTTC. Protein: CASSGTSGTYEQYF.

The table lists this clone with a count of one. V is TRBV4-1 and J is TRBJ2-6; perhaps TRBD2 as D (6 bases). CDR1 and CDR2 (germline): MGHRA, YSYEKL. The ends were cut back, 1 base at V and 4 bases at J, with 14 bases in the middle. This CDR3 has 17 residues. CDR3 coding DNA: TGCGCCAGCAGCCAAGTAACTAGCCGGTTGGGGGCCAACGTCCTGACTTTC. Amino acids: CASSQVTSRLGANVLTF.

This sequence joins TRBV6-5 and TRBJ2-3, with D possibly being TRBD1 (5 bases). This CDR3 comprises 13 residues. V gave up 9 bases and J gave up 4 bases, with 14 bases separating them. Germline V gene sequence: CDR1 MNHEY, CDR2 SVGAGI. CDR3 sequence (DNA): TGTGCCAGTACAGGTTCAGGCGCAGATACGCAGTATTTT. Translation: CASTGSGADTQYF.

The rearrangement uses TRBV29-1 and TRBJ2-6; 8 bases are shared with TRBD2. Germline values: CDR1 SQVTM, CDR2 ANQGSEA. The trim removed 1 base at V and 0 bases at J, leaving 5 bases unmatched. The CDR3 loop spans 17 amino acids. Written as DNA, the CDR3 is TGCAGCGTTGAAGTCGAGGCGGGGGGCTCTGGGGCCAACGTCCTGACTTTC. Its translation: CSVEVEAGGSGANVLTF.

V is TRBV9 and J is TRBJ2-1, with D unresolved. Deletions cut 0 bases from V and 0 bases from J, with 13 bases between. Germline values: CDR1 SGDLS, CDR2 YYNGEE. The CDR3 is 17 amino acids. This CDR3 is CASSVEVRVSSYNEQFF. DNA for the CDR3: TGTGCCAGCAGCGTAGAGGTACGGGTGAGCTCCTACAATGAGCAGTTCTTC.

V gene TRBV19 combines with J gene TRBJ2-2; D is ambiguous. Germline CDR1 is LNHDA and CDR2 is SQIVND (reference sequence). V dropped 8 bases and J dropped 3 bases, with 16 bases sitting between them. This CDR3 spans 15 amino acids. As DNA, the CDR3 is TGTGCCAGTCGCCAGACGGCGGCAGACACCGGGGAGCTGTTTTTT. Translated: CASRQTAADTGELFF. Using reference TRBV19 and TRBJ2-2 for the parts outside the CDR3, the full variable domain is DGGITQSPKYLFRKEGQNVTLSCEQNLNHDAMYWYRQDPGQGLRLIYYSQIVNDFQKGDIAEGYSVSREKKESFPLTVTSAQKNPTAFYLCASRQTAADTGELFFGEGSRLTVL.

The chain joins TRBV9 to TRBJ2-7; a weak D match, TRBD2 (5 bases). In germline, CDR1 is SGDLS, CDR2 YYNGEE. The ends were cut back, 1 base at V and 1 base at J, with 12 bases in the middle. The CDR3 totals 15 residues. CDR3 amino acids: CASSVSPEGSYEQYF. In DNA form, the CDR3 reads TGTGCCAGCAGCGTATCCCCCGAGGGATCCTACGAGCAGTACTTC.

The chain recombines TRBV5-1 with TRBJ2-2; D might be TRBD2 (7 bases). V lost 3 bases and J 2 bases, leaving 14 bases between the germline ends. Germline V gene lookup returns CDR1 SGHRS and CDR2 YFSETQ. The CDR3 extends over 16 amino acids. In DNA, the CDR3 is TGCGCCAGCAGCTATTGGGGGGGCGGAAACACCGGGGAGCTGTTTTTT. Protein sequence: CASSYWGGGNTGELFF.

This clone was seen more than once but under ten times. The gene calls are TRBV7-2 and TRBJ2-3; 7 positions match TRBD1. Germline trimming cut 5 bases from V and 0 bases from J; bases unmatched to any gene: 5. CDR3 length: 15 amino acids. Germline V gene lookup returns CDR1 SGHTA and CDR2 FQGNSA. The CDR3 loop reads CASSKGQPSTDTQYF. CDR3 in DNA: TGTGCCAGCAGCAAGGGACAGCCTAGCACAGATACGCAGTATTTT. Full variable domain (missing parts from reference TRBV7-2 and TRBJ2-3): GAGVSQSPSNKVTEKGKDVELRCDPISGHTALYWYRQSLGQGLEFLIYFQGNSAPDKSGLPSDRFSAERTGGSVSTLTIQRTQQEDSAVYLCASSKGQPSTDTQYFGPGTRLTVL.

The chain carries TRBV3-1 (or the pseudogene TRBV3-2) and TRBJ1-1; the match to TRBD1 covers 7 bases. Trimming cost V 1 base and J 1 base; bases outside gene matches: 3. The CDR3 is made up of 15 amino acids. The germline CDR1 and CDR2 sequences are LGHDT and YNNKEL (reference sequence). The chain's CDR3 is CASSQAGTENTEAFF. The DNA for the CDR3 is TGTGCCAGCAGCCAAGCCGGGACAGAGAACACTGAAGCTTTCTTT.